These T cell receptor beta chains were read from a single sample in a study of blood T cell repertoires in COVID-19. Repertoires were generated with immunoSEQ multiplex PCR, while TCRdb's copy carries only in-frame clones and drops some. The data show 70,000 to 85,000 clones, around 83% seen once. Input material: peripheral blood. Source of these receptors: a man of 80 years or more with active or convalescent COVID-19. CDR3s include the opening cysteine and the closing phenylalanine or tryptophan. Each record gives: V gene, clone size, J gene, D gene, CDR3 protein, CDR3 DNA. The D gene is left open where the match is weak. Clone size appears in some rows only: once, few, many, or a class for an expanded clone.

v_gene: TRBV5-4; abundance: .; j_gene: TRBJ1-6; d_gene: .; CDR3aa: CASGPSGEYNSPLHF; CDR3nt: TGTGCCAGCGGCCCCTCCGGGGAGTATAATTCACCCCTCCACTTT
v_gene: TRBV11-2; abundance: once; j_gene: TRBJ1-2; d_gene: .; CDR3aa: CASSQPGRRRDGYTF; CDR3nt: TGTGCCAGCAGCCAACCCGGGAGGAGGAGGGATGGCTACACCTTC
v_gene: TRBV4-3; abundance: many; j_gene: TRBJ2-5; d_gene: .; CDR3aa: CPPTPLPGEETQYF; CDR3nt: TGCCCCCCCACCCCACTCCCGGGAGAAGAGACCCAGTACTTC
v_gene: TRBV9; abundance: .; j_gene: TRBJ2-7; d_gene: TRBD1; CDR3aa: CASSARTGETYEQYF; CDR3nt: TGTGCCAGCAGCGCCCGGACAGGGGAAACCTACGAGCAGTACTTC
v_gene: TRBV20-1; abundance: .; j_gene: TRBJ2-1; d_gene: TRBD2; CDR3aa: CSASPASGRDEQFF; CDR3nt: TGCAGTGCTAGTCCGGCTAGCGGGAGGGATGAGCAGTTCTTC
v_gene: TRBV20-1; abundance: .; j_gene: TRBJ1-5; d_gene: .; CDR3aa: CSASSRAGETRTSQPQHF; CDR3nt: TGCAGTGCTAGTAGTCGGGCAGGGGAAACTAGGACAAGTCAGCCCCAGCATTTT
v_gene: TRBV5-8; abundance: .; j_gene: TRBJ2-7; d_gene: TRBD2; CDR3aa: CASSFGGVTSDEQYF; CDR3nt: TGTGCCAGCAGCTTCGGGGGGGTGACTAGCGACGAGCAGTACTTC
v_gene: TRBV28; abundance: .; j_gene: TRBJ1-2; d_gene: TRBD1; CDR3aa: CASSLGQGSYGYTF; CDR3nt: TGTGCCAGCAGTTTGGGACAGGGGTCCTATGGCTACACCTTC
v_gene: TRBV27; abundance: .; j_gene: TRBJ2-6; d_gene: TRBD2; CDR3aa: CASSRGLAGGPGANVLTF; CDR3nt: TGTGCCAGCAGCCGAGGACTAGCGGGAGGGCCTGGGGCCAACGTCCTGACTTTC
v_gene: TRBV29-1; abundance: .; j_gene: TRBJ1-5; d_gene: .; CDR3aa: CSAGQSSNQPQHF; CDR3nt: TGCAGCGCTGGACAGTCTTCCAATCAGCCCCAGCATTTT
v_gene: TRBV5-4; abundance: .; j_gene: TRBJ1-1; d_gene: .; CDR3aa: CASSSGSGQADTEAFF; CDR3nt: TGTGCCAGCAGCTCCGGGTCGGGCCAAGCGGACACTGAAGCTTTCTTT
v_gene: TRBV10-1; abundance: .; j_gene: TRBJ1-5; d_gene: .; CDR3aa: CASSAGTGSNQPQHF; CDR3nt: TGCGCCAGCAGTGCGGGAACGGGCAGCAATCAGCCCCAGCATTTT
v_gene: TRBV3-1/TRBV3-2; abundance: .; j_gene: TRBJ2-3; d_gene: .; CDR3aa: CASSAVGKDTQYF; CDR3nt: TGTGCCAGCAGCGCCGTGGGCAAAGATACGCAGTATTTT
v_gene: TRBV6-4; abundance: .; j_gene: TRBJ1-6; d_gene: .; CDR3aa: CASSPRGPGGRSPLHF; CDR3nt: TGTGCCAGCAGTCCCCGCGGCCCCGGGGGACGTTCACCCCTCCACTTT
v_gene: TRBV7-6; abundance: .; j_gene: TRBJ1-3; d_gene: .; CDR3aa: CASSLETRPGNTIYF; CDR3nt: TGTGCCAGCAGCTTAGAGACCAGGCCTGGAAACACCATATATTTT
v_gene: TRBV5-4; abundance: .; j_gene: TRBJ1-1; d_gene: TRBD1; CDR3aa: CATKDRAGPEAFF; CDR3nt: TGTGCCACCAAGGACAGGGCTGGCCCTGAAGCTTTCTTT
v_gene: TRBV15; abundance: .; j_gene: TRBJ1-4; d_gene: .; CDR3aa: CATRRVGEEKLFF; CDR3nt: TGTGCCACCAGGAGAGTTGGGGAGGAAAAACTGTTTTTT
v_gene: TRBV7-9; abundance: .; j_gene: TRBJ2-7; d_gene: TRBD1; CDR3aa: CASSLAPGQGATSPYEQYF; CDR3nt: TGTGCCAGCAGCTTAGCGCCGGGACAGGGGGCGACCTCACCCTACGAGCAGTACTTC
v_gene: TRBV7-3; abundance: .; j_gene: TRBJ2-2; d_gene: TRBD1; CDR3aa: CASRRDSANTGELFF; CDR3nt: TGTGCCAGCAGACGGGACAGCGCGAACACCGGGGAGCTGTTTTTT
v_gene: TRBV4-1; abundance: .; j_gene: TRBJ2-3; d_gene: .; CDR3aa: CASSQLRPPSGNTQYF; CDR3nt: TGCGCCAGCAGCCAACTTAGGCCTCCTTCGGGAAATACGCAGTATTTT
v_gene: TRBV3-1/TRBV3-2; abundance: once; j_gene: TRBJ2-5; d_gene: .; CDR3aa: CASSQGRGSQETQYF; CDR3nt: TGTGCCAGCAGCCAAGGCCGGGGATCCCAAGAGACCCAGTACTTC
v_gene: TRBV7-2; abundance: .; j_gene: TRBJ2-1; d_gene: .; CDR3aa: CASRRDSYNEQFF; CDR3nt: TGTGCCAGCAGGCGGGATAGCTACAATGAGCAGTTCTTC
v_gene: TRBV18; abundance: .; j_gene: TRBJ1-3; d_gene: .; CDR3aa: CASSPNSGNTIYF; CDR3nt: TGTGCCAGCTCACCCAACTCTGGAAACACCATATATTTT
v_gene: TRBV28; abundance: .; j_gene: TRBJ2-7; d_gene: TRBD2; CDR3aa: CASSPGLTYEQYF; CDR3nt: TGTGCCAGCAGCCCGGGACTAACCTACGAGCAGTACTTC
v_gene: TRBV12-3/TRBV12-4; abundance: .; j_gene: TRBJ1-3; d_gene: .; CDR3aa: CASSLFKGDTIYF; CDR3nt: TGTGCCAGCAGTTTATTTAAAGGAGACACCATATATTTT
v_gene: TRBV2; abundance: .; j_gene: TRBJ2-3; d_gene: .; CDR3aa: CASSEQSTDTQYF; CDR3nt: TGTGCCAGCAGTGAACAGAGCACAGATACGCAGTATTTT
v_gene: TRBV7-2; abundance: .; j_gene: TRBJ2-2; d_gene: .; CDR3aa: CASSVQGSRELFF; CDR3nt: TGTGCCAGCAGCGTGCAGGGATCCAGGGAGCTGTTTTTT
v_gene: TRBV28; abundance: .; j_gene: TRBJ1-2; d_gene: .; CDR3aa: CASTPPGGDYGYTF; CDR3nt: TGTGCCAGCACCCCACCCGGGGGGGACTATGGCTACACCTTC
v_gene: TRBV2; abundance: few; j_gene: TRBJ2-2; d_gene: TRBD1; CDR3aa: CASKGQGANTGELFF; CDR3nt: TGTGCCTCGAAAGGACAGGGGGCAAACACCGGGGAGCTGTTTTTT
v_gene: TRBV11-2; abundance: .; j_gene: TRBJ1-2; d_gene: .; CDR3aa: CASSPSPGSGGYTF; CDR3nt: TGTGCCAGCAGCCCGAGCCCCGGTTCCGGTGGCTACACCTTC
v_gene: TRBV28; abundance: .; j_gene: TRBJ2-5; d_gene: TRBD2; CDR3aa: CASSLSRGLGLETQYF; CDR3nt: TGTGCCAGCAGTTTATCCCGGGGACTAGGGTTGGAGACCCAGTACTTC
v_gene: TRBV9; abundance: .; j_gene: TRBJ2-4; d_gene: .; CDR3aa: CASSVGTGSDIQYF; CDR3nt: TGTGCCAGCAGCGTAGGTACAGGGAGCGACATTCAGTACTTC
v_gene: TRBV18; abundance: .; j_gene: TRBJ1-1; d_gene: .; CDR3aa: CASSPGGLGGAFF; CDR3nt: TGTGCCAGCTCCCCCGGGGGTCTGGGAGGGGCTTTCTTT
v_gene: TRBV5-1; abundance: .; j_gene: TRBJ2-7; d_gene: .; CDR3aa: CASSLEPPTEQYF; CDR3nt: TGCGCCAGCAGCTTGGAACCACCTACGGAGCAGTACTTC
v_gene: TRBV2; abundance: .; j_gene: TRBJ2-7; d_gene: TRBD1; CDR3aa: CASSSLRQGAGEQYF; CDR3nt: TGTGCCAGCAGCTCCCTTCGACAGGGGGCGGGAGAGCAGTACTTC
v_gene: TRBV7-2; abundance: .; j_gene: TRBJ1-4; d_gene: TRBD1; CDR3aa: CASSLSQGRYEKLFF; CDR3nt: TGTGCCAGCAGCTTATCACAGGGGCGTTATGAAAAACTGTTTTTT
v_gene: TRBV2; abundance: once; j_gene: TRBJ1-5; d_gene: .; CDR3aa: CATAGTGNQPQHF; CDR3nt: TGTGCCACCGCGGGAACAGGCAATCAGCCCCAGCATTTT
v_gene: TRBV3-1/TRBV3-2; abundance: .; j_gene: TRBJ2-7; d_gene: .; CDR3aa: CASSPRLVSYEQYF; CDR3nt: TGTGCCAGCAGCCCCCGACTAGTCTCCTACGAGCAGTACTTC
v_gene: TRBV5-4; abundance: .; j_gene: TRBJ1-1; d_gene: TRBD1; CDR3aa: CASSVDRVDTEAFF; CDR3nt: TGTGCCAGCAGCGTGGACAGGGTAGACACTGAAGCTTTCTTT
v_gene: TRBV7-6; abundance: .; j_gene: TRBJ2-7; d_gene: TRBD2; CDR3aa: CASSNGAGEVQYF; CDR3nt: TGTGCCAGCAGTAACGGGGCGGGAGAGGTGCAGTACTTC
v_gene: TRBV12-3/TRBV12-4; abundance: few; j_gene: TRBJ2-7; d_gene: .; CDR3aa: CASSLIRSEQYF; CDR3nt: TGTGCCAGCAGTTTAATCAGGTCCGAGCAGTACTTC
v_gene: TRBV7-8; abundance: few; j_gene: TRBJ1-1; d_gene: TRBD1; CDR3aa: CASSLAARIQGMNTEAFF; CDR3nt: TGTGCCAGCAGCTTAGCCGCAAGGATACAGGGGATGAACACTGAAGCTTTCTTT
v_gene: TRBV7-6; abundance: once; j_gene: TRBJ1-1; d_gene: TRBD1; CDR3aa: CASAAGTGGPAFF; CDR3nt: TGTGCCAGCGCCGCTGGGACAGGCGGCCCAGCTTTCTTT
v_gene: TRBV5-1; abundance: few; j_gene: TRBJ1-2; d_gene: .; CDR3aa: CASSLGPGGENYGYTF; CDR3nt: TGCGCCAGCAGCTTGGGGCCCGGAGGGGAAAACTATGGCTACACCTTC
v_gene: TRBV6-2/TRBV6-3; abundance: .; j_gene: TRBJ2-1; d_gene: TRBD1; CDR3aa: CASSSRDRVYSEQFF; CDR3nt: TGTGCCAGCAGTTCGCGGGACAGGGTGTATAGTGAGCAGTTCTTC
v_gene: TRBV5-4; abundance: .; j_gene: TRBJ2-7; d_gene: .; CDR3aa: CASSLDGEAYEQYF; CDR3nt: TGTGCCAGCAGCTTGGACGGGGAGGCCTACGAGCAGTACTTC
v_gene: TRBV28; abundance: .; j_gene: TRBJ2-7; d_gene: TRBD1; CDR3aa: CASSLGQTYEQYF; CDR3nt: TGTGCCAGCAGTTTGGGACAGACCTACGAGCAGTACTTC
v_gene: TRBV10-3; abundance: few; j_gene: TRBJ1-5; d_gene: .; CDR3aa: CAISPGHEQPQHF; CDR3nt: TGTGCCATCAGCCCGGGACACGAACAGCCCCAGCATTTT
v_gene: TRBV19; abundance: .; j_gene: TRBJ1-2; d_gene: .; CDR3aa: CASSIGSGPGGYTF; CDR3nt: TGTGCCAGTAGTATCGGATCAGGGCCAGGTGGCTACACCTTC
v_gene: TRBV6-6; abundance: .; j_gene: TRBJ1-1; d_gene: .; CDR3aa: CASNRGTGLGAFF; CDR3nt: TGTGCCAGCAATAGGGGCACAGGGCTAGGAGCTTTCTTT
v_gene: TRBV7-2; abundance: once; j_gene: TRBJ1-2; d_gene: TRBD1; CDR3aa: CASSLGQGNYGYTF; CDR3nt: TGTGCCAGCAGCCTCGGACAGGGGAACTATGGCTACACCTTC